The text below deals with one T cell receptor (beta chain). The assay was immunoSEQ multiplex PCR, and TCRdb's table has in-frame clones only and misses some. The sample has roughly 120,000 clones, 88% seen once. The data were taken from a study of control samples from healthy donors and cancer patients. Trimming stripped 1 base from V and 4 bases from J, with 17 bases between. The CDR3 length is 17 residues. Germline CDR1 reads SGHNT; CDR2 reads YENEEA. V usage is TRBV11-3 and J usage is TRBJ2-4; D is possibly TRBD1 (6 bases). This receptor was obtained from a woman in her 70s in good health. The sequencing sample was made of blood. The CDR3 loop reads CASSLVGDGQRKNIQYF. In nucleotides, the CDR3 is TGTGCCAGCAGCTTAGTGGGGGATGGACAGCGAAAAAACATTCAGTACTTC.